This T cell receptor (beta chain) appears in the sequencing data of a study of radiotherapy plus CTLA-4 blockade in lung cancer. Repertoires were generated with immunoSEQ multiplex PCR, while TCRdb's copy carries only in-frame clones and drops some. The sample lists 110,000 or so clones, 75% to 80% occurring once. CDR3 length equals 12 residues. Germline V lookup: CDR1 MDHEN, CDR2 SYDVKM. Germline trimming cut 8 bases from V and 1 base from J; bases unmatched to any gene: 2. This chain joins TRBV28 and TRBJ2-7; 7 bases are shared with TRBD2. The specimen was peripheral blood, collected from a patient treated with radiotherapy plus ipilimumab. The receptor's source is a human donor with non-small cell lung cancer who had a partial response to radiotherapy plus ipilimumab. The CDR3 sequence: CASAGVSYEQYF. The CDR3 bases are TGTGCCAGCGCGGGAGTGTCCTACGAGCAGTACTTC.